This is a list of T cell receptor beta chains from one sample in a study of blood T cell repertoires in COVID-19. Sequenced by immunoSEQ multiplex PCR; TCRdb stores in-frame clones only, minus some. Here the sample spans about 110,000 clones, about 90% being singletons. Specimen: peripheral blood. The receptors were gathered from a man aged 40-49 years with active or convalescent COVID-19. Each CDR3 is given with its conserved first and last residue. D genes are given only for firm matches. Some rows mark clone size as missing; the rest say once, few, many or name a class of expanded clone.

V gene	J gene	clone size	D gene	CDR3 DNA	CDR3 protein
TRBV10-2	TRBJ2-1	few	TRBD2	TGCGCCAGCAGTGTAAGGTCTAGCGGGGGGTACAATGAGCAGTTCTTC	CASSVRSSGGYNEQFF
TRBV7-2	TRBJ1-1	NA	NA	TGTGCCAGCAGCGCCCTCTATGAAGCTTTCTTT	CASSALYEAFF
TRBV27	TRBJ1-5	NA	NA	TGTGCCAGCAGTTTCGGGTTGGACAATCAGCCCCAGCATTTT	CASSFGLDNQPQHF
TRBV28	TRBJ1-2	NA	TRBD1	TGTGCCACCTTGGGACAGAAGGGCGGCTACACCTTC	CATLGQKGGYTF
TRBV11-3	TRBJ2-1	few	NA	TGTGCCAGCAGCTTAGGGGTCCTCCGGGATGAGCAGTTCTTC	CASSLGVLRDEQFF
TRBV19	TRBJ1-5	NA	NA	TGTGCCAGTAGTATAACCGTAACACAGCCCCAGCATTTT	CASSITVTQPQHF
TRBV7-2	TRBJ2-1	NA	NA	TGTGCCAGCAGCCAGGCCAGGGGTACTTACAATGAGCAGTTCTTC	CASSQARGTYNEQFF
TRBV19	TRBJ2-1	NA	NA	TGTGCCAGTAGCCCACTCCTACTAGTTGGTGAGCAGTTCTTC	CASSPLLLVGEQFF
TRBV21-1	TRBJ2-6	NA	NA	TGTGCCAGCAGCAAAAGACAGGGGCCGAGCTCTGGGGCCAACGTCCTGACTTTC	CASSKRQGPSSGANVLTF
TRBV7-2	TRBJ1-2	NA	NA	TGTGCCAGCAGCTCCCTCCCCGGAGTAGCAAGCTATGGCTACACCTTC	CASSSLPGVASYGYTF
TRBV2	TRBJ2-7	once	NA	TGTGCCACTTCGACATCGTACGAGCAGTACTTC	CATSTSYEQYF
TRBV29-1	TRBJ2-7	NA	NA	TGCAGCGTTGATCCGGACGGGAGGGGGCCTTACGAGCAGTACTTC	CSVDPDGRGPYEQYF
TRBV7-2	TRBJ2-7	NA	TRBD2	TGTGCCAGCAGCTCCGGGGGGGTAGGACTGCTCTACGAGCAGTACTTC	CASSSGGVGLLYEQYF
TRBV7-2	TRBJ1-3	NA	NA	TGTGCCAGCAGCCAACAGGTGTACTCTGGAAACACCATATATTTT	CASSQQVYSGNTIYF
TRBV13	TRBJ2-1	NA	NA	TGTGCCAGCAGCTGGGGAAGCGGAGAGCAGTTCTTC	CASSWGSGEQFF
TRBV29-1	TRBJ2-7	NA	NA	TGCAGCGTCCCCGGGACTGACTCCTACGAGCAGTACTTC	CSVPGTDSYEQYF
TRBV19	TRBJ1-1	few	NA	TGTGCCAGTAGTTTACAGGGTGTAATGACTGAAGCTTTCTTT	CASSLQGVMTEAFF
TRBV6-5	TRBJ1-1	NA	NA	TGTGCCAGCAGCCCCGGGTCCAGGCAGGGTGAAGCTTTCTTT	CASSPGSRQGEAFF
TRBV6-7	TRBJ1-1	NA	TRBD1	TGTGCCAGCAGTTACCCATTAAGACAGGGGGCGCACACTGAAGCTTTCTTT	CASSYPLRQGAHTEAFF
TRBV5-1	TRBJ2-1	NA	TRBD2	TGCGCCAGCAGACAAGCCGGGACTAGCGGAAATGAGCAGTTCTTC	CASRQAGTSGNEQFF
TRBV4-3	TRBJ2-4	once	NA	TGCGCCAGCAGCCAAGGATCGGGGTCGTCCAAAAACATTCAGTACTTC	CASSQGSGSSKNIQYF
TRBV7-2	TRBJ2-7	NA	NA	TGTGCCAGCAGCTTCGGAGTGAGGACCTACGAGCAGTACTTC	CASSFGVRTYEQYF
TRBV20-1	TRBJ1-2	NA	NA	TGCAGTGCCCCTGAGGTTCATGGCTACACCTTC	CSAPEVHGYTF